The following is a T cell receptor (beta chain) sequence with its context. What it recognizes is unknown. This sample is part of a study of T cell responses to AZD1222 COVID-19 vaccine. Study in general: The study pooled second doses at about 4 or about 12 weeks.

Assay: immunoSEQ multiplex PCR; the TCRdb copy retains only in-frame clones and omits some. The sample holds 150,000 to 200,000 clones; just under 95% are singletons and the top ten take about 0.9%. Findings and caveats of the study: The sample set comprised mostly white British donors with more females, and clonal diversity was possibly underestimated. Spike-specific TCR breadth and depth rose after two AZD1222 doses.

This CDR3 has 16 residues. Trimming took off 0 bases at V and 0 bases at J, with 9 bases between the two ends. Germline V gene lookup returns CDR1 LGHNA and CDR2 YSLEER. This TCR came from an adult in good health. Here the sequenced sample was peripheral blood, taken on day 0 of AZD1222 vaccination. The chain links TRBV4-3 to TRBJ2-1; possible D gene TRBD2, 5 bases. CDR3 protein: CASSQDTGSSYNEQFF. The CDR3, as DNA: TGCGCCAGCAGCCAAGATACGGGGAGCTCCTACAATGAGCAGTTCTTC.